A selection of T cell receptor beta chains follows, all from one sample in a study of cytomegalovirus exposure and HLA in healthy donors. Data came from immunoSEQ multiplex PCR; TCRdb stores just in-frame clones and leaves some out. The table has 150,000 to 200,000 clones, about four fifths seen once; the top ten hold roughly 5%. Sequencing was performed on PBMCs. These receptors came from a woman between 18 and 29 years old in good health and CMV-seropositive. The CDR3 runs from the conserved cysteine through the conserved F or W. D genes are given only for firm matches.

CDR3aa: CASSLAPGGSTDTQYF
CDR3nt: TGTGCCAGCAGCTTAGCCCCCGGGGGAAGCACAGATACGCAGTATTTT
j_gene: TRBJ2-3
v_gene: TRBV7-2
d_gene: .

CDR3aa: CASTETGNYGYTF
CDR3nt: TGCGCCAGCACTGAGACAGGAAACTATGGCTACACCTTC
j_gene: TRBJ1-2
v_gene: TRBV5-1
d_gene: .

CDR3aa: CASSSAGFYEQYF
CDR3nt: TGTGCCAGCAGCTCCGCAGGGTTTTACGAGCAGTACTTC
j_gene: TRBJ2-7
v_gene: TRBV7-2
d_gene: .

CDR3aa: CASSTLAGGDSNTGELFF
CDR3nt: TGTGCCAGCAGTACCCTAGCGGGGGGCGACTCCAACACCGGGGAGCTGTTTTTT
j_gene: TRBJ2-2
v_gene: TRBV27
d_gene: TRBD2

CDR3aa: CASSKRDRNSPLHF
CDR3nt: TGTGCCAGTAGTAAAAGGGACAGAAATTCACCCCTCCACTTT
j_gene: TRBJ1-6
v_gene: TRBV19
d_gene: TRBD1

CDR3aa: CASRQGIDGYTF
CDR3nt: TGTGCCAGCAGACAGGGTATAGATGGCTACACCTTC
j_gene: TRBJ1-2
v_gene: TRBV27
d_gene: .

CDR3aa: CASSQDRGTGLTEAFF
CDR3nt: TGCGCCAGCAGCCAAGACAGGGGTACAGGGTTAACTGAAGCTTTCTTT
j_gene: TRBJ1-1
v_gene: TRBV4-3
d_gene: .

CDR3aa: CASSGTGTVYEQYF
CDR3nt: TGCGCCAGCAGCGGTACCGGGACAGTCTACGAGCAGTACTTC
j_gene: TRBJ2-7
v_gene: TRBV5-1
d_gene: TRBD1

CDR3aa: CASSPFASRTGRDKGREQYF
CDR3nt: TGTGCCAGCTCACCTTTTGCCTCAAGGACAGGGAGGGACAAGGGGCGCGAGCAGTACTTC
j_gene: TRBJ2-7
v_gene: TRBV18
d_gene: .

CDR3aa: CATSRDWRAGEAFF
CDR3nt: TGTGCCACCAGCAGAGATTGGAGGGCAGGTGAAGCTTTCTTT
j_gene: TRBJ1-1
v_gene: TRBV15
d_gene: .

CDR3aa: CASSHWSQNTEAFF
CDR3nt: TGTGCCAGCAGCCATTGGAGTCAGAACACTGAAGCTTTCTTT
j_gene: TRBJ1-1
v_gene: TRBV7-2
d_gene: .

CDR3aa: CASNTGGHNTGELFF
CDR3nt: TGCGCCAGCAACACAGGGGGACATAACACCGGGGAGCTGTTTTTT
j_gene: TRBJ2-2
v_gene: TRBV5-1
d_gene: TRBD1

CDR3aa: CAISDPEHSPEENEKLFF
CDR3nt: TGTGCCATCAGCGACCCTGAACACTCCCCTGAGGAGAATGAAAAACTGTTTTTT
j_gene: TRBJ1-4
v_gene: TRBV10-3
d_gene: .

CDR3aa: CASSLRFTEAFF
CDR3nt: TGTGCCAGCTCTCTCAGGTTCACTGAAGCTTTCTTT
j_gene: TRBJ1-1
v_gene: TRBV18
d_gene: .

CDR3aa: CASSEFGATGSPLHF
CDR3nt: TGTGCCAGCAGTGAATTTGGGGCCACTGGTTCACCCCTCCACTTT
j_gene: TRBJ1-6
v_gene: TRBV6-1
d_gene: .

CDR3aa: CASSSSGTSGGLSNIQYF
CDR3nt: TGTGCCAGCTCAAGCTCCGGGACTAGCGGGGGGCTTTCGAACATTCAGTACTTC
j_gene: TRBJ2-4
v_gene: TRBV18
d_gene: TRBD2

CDR3aa: CASSDPANTGELFF
CDR3nt: TGCGCCAGCAGTGATCCAGCGAACACCGGGGAGCTGTTTTTT
j_gene: TRBJ2-2
v_gene: TRBV10-1
d_gene: .